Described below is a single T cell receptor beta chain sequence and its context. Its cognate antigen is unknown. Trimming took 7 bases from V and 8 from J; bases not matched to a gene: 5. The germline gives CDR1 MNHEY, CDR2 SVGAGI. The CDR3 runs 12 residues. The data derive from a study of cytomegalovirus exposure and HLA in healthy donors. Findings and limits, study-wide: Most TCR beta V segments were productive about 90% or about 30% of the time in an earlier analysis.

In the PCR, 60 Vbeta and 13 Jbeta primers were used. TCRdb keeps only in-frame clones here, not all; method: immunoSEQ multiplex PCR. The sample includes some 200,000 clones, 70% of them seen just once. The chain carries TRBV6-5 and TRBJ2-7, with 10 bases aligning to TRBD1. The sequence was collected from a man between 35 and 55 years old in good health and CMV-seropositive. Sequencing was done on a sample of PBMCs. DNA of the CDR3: TGTGCCAGCAAGGGACAGGGGTTCCAGCAGTACTTC. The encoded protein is CASKGQGFQQYF.